The clone carrying this T cell receptor (beta chain) was counted only a few times. This sample is part of a study of blood T cells in healthy people across ages. A sample-barcoded 5' primer and a J-beta primer mix were used in a second PCR of roughly 6 to 12 cycles. TCRdb reprocessed the 5' RACE reads with MiXCR, giving one entry per CDR3 protein. The profile shows approximately 360,000 distinct CDR3 sequences, roughly half of them singletons. The CDR3 contains 14 residues. CDR1 and CDR2 from the germline V gene are SGHAT and FQDESV (reference sequence). Trimming took 2 bases from V and 8 from J, leaving 15 bases between them.

The TCR comes from a man between 60 and 75 years old in good health. Specimen: blood. The rearrangement joins TRBV11-1 to TRBJ1-1; TRBD1 is a possible D gene (6 bases). The CDR3 loop is CASSLTLRGSEAFF. In DNA form, the CDR3 reads TGTGCCAGCAGCTTAACATTAAGGGGGTCCGAAGCTTTCTTT.